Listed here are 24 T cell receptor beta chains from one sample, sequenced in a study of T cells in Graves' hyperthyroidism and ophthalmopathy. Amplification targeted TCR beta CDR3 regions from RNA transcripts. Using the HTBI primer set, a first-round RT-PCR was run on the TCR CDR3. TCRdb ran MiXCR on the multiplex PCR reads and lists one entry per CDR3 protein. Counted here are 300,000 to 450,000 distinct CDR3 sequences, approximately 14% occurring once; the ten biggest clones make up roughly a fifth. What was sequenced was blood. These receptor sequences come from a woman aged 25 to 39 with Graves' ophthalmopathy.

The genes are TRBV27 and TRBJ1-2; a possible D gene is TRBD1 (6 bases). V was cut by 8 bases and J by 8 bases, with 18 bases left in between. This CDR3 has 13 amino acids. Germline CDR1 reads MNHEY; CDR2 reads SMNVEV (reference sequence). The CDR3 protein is CASRSGGRGGYTF. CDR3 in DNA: TGTGCCAGCCGTAGCGGGGGGCGGGGGGGCTACACCTTC.

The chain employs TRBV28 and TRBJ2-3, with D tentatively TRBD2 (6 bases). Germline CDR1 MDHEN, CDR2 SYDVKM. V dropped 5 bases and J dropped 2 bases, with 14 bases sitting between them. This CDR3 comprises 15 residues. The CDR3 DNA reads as TGTGCCAGCAGTAAAGATTTAGCGGTCACAGATACGCAGTATTTT. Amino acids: CASSKDLAVTDTQYF. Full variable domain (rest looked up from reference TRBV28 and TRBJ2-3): DVKVTQSSRYLVKRTGEKVFLECVQDMDHENMFWYRQDPGLGLRLIYFSYDVKMKEKGDIPEGYSVSREKKERFSLILESASTNQTSMYLCASSKDLAVTDTQYFGPGTRLTVL.

In nucleotides, the CDR3 is TGTGCCAGCAGTTTACAGGGGACGGGTAATGAAAAACTGTTTTTT. It codes for CASSLQGTGNEKLFF. The chain uses TRBV7-9 and TRBJ1-4, with 7 bases lining up with TRBD1. J gave up 4 bases and V 6 bases, and 8 bases lay outside the gene matches. The CDR3 has 15 residues. From germline, CDR1 is SEHNR and CDR2 FQNEAQ (reference sequence).

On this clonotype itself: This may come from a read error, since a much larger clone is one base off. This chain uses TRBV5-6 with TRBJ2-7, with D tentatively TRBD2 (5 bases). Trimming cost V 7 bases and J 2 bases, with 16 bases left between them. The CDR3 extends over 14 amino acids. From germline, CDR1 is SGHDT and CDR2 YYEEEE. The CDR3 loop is CASGSTGETYEQYF. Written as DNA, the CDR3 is TGTGCCAGCGGCTCGACCGGGGAAACCTACGAGCAGTACTTC.

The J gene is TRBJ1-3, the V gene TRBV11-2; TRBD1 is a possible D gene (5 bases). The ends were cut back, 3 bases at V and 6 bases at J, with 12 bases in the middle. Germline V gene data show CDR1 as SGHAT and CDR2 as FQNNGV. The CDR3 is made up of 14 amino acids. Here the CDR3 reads CASSLGPALNTIYF. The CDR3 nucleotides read TGTGCCAGCAGCTTGGGGCCTGCCCTAAACACCATATATTTT.

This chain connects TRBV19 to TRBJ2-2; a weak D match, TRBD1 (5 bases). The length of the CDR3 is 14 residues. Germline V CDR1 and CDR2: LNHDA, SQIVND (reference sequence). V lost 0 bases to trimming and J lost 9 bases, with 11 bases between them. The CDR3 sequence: CASSIELGRWELFF. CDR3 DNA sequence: TGTGCCAGTAGTATAGAGTTGGGGCGATGGGAGCTGTTTTTT.

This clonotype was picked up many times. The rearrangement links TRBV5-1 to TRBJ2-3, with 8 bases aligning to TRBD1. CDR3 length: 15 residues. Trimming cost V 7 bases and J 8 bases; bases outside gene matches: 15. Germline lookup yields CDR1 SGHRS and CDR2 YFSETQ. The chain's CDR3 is CASRNDRGVFRTQYF. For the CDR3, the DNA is TGCGCCAGCCGGAACGACAGGGGAGTGTTTCGTACGCAGTATTTT.

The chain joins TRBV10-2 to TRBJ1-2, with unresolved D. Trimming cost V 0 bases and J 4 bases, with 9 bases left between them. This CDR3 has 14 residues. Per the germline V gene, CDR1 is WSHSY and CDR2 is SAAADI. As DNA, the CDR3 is TGCGCCAGCAGTGAGTCGCGGGCTTTCTATGGCTACACCTTC. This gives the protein CASSESRAFYGYTF.

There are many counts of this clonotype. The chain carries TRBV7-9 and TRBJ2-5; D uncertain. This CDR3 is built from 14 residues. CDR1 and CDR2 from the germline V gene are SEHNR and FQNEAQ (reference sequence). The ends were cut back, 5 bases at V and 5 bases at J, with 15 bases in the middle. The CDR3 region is CASSPVVTRETQYF. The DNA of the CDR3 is TGTGCCAGCAGCCCTGTGGTGACGCGGGAGACCCAGTACTTC.

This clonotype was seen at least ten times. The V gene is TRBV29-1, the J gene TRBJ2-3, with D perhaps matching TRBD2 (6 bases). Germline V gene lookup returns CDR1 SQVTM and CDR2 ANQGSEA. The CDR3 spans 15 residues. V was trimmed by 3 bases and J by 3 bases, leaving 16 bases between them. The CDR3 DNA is TGCAGCGTTGATGGGGCGGAGGGCAGTACAGATACGCAGTATTTT. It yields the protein CSVDGAEGSTDTQYF.

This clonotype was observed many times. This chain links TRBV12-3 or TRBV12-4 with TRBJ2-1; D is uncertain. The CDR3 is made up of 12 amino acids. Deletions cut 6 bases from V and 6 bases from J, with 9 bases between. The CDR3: CASSPTGNEQFF. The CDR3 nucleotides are TGTGCCAGCAGCCCTACGGGCAATGAGCAGTTCTTC.

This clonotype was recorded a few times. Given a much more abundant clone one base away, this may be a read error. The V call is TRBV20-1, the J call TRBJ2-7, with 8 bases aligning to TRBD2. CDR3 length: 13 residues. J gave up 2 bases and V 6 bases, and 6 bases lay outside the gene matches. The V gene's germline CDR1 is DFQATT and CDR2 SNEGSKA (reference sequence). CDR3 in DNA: TGCAGTGCCAGCCCGGGGGGGGCCTACGAGCAGTACTTC. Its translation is CSASPGGAYEQYF.

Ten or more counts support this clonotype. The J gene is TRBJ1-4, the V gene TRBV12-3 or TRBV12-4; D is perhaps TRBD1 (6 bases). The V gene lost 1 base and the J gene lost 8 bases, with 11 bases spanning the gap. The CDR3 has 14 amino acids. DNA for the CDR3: TGTGCCAGCAGTTTAGGGGATGGGGGCGAAAAACTGTTTTTT. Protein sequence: CASSLGDGGEKLFF.

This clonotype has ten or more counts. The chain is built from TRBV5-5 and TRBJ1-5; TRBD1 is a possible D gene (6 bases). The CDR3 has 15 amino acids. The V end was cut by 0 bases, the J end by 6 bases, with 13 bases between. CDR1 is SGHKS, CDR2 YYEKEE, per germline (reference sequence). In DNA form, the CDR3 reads TGTGCCAGCAGCTTGGAAGGGGGGGCGAGTCAGCCCCAGCATTTT. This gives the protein CASSLEGGASQPQHF.

This CDR3 reads CASSSTGTGVTEAFF. CDR3 coding DNA: TGTGCCAGCAGCAGCACAGGGACCGGTGTCACTGAAGCTTTCTTT. V gene TRBV9 combines with J gene TRBJ1-1; maybe TRBD1 (6 bases). This CDR3 contains 15 residues. Trimming removed 4 bases at V and 4 bases at J, with 17 bases between. Per the germline V gene, CDR1 is SGDLS and CDR2 is YYNGEE.

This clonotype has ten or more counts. The CDR3 is CASSHDRGLRYEQYF. The CDR3 region has the DNA TGTGCCAGCAGCCACGACAGGGGGCTGCGTTACGAGCAGTACTTC. V and J are TRBV3-1 and TRBJ2-7; 10 bases fit TRBD1. The CDR3 runs 15 residues. Trimming removed 3 bases from V and 4 bases from J; junction bases left unmatched: 6. Germline CDR1 and CDR2: LGHDT and YNNKEL (reference sequence).

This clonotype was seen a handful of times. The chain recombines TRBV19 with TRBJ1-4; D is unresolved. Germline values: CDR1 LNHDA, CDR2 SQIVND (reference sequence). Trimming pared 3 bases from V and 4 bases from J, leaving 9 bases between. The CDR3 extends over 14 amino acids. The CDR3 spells CASSMLRSNEKLFF. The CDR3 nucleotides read TGTGCCAGTAGTATGCTGCGAAGTAATGAAAAACTGTTTTTT.

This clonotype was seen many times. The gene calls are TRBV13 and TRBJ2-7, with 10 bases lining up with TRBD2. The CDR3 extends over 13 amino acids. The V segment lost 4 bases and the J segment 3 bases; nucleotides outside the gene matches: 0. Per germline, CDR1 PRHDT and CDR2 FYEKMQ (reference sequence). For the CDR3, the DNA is TGTGCCAGCAGCTCTAGCGGGGGCTACGAGCAGTACTTC. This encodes CASSSSGGYEQYF.

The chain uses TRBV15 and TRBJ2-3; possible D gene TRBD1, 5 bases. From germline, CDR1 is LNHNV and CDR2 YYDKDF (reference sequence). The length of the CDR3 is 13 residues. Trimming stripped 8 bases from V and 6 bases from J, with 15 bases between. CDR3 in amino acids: CATSRVFGDTQYF. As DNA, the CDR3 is TGTGCCACCTCCAGGGTGTTCGGGGATACGCAGTATTTT.

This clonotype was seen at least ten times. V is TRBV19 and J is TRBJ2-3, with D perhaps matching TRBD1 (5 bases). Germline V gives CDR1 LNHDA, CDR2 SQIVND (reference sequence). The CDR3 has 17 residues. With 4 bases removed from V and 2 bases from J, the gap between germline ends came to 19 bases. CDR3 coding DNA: TGTGCCAGTAGTACCAAACATGACAGCAGAACCACAGATACGCAGTATTTT. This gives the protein CASSTKHDSRTTDTQYF.

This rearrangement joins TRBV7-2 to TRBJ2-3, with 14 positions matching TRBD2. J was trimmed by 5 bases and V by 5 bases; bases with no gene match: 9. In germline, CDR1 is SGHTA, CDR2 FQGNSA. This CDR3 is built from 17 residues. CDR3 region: CASSPGGLAGAKDTQYF. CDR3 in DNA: TGTGCCAGCAGCCCGGGGGGACTAGCGGGGGCGAAAGATACGCAGTATTTT.

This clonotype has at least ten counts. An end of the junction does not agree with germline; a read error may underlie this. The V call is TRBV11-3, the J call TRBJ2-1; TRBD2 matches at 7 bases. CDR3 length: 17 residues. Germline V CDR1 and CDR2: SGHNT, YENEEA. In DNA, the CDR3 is TGTGCCAGCAGCCTAGAGATGGGGCTAGCGGCATACAATGAGCAGTTCTTC. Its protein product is CASSLEMGLAAYNEQFF.

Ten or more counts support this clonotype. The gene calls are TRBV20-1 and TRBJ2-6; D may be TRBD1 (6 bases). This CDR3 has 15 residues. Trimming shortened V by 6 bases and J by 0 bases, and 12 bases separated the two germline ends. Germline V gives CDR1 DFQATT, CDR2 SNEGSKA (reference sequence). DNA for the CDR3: TGCAGTGCCTCAACAGGGCCCTCTGGGGCCAACGTCCTGACTTTC. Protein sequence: CSASTGPSGANVLTF.

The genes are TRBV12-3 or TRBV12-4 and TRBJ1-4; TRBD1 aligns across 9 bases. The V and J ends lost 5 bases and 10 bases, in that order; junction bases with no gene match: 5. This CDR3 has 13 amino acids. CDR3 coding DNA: TGTGCCAGCAGTCTTTCGACAGGGGGAAAACTGTTTTTT. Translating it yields CASSLSTGGKLFF.